The 4 T cell receptor beta chains reported below all come from one sample, sequenced in a study of blood T cell repertoires in COVID-19. The repertoire was sequenced with immunoSEQ multiplex PCR; TCRdb's copy has only in-frame clones and lacks some. The sample gives some 210,000 clones, about four fifths of which show up once; 12% is in the top ten. The sequenced sample was peripheral blood. The receptors come from a middle-aged woman with acute or convalescent COVID-19.

This chain connects TRBV10-3 to TRBJ2-3, with TRBD2 matching 9 bases. After removal of 3 bases from V and 2 bases from J, the junction contained 6 bases not matched to a gene. This CDR3 contains 16 residues. In germline, CDR1 is ENHRY, CDR2 SYGVKD. Here the CDR3 reads CAISDLSSGTTDTQYF. The CDR3 coding sequence is TGTGCCATCAGTGACCTATCTAGCGGGACCACAGATACGCAGTATTTT.

J is TRBJ2-1 and V is TRBV24-1; TRBD2 is a possible D gene (5 bases). Germline assignment: CDR1 KGHDR and CDR2 SFDVKD. V lost 3 bases to trimming and J lost 4 bases, with 9 bases between them. The CDR3 length is 14 residues. DNA for the CDR3: TGTGCCACCAGTGATCCTACTAGTTACAATGAGCAGTTCTTC. Encoded protein: CATSDPTSYNEQFF.

The chain has TRBV19 and TRBJ2-5; D possibly corresponds to TRBD2 (7 bases). The V end was cut by 4 bases, the J end by 5 bases, with 23 bases between. Germline lookup yields CDR1 LNHDA and CDR2 SQIVND (reference sequence). The CDR3 has 17 residues. CDR3 region: CASSTRTGRATGETQYF. CDR3 DNA sequence: TGTGCCAGTAGTACCCGTACAGGGAGGGCAACAGGGGAGACCCAGTACTTC.

The V and J genes are TRBV30 and TRBJ1-6, with D uncertain. V was trimmed by 2 bases and J by 12 bases, leaving 11 bases between them. Germline V gene data show CDR1 as GTSNPN and CDR2 as SVGIG (reference sequence). The CDR3 contains 12 residues. CDR3 DNA: TGTGCCTGGAGTCTGGCAGGCCGACCCCTCCACTTT. Its protein is CAWSLAGRPLHF. The full variable domain, with the rest looked up from reference TRBV30 and TRBJ1-6, is SQTIHQWPATLVQPVGSPLSLECTVEGTSNPNLYWYRQAAGRGLQLLFYSVGIGQISSEVPQNLSASRPQDRQFILSSKKLLLSDSGFYLCAWSLAGRPLHFGNGTRLTVT.